The 18 T cell receptor beta chains below all came from one sample that was sequenced in a study of T-cell memory formation after mild COVID-19 (TCRdb year 2021). The method was 5' RACE. Instrument used: Illumina NovaSeq 6000. TCRdb reran the public reads through fastp at Q25 and MiXCR, keeping productive beta chains. A single entry per CDR3 protein holds the most common genes and DNA from its merged rows. Across this sample there are around 220,000 distinct CDR3 sequences, with roughly 17% seen only once. 3.5% of the sample goes to the ten largest clones. The sample comprised PBMCs or a T cell subset sorted from them (not recorded which). Receptors originate from a young man who had mild COVID-19 (a few samples of this study predate the infection). The sample titles of this study are shuffled in the database, so cell type and time point are left out; the donor was told from shared clones.

This clonotype was counted a few times. The V and J genes are TRBV12-3 or TRBV12-4 and TRBJ2-1; possible D gene TRBD2, 5 bases. The V and J ends lost 6 bases and 9 bases respectively, with 12 bases between them. The CDR3 spans 12 residues. The DNA of the CDR3 is TGTGCCAGCAGCATCCTTAGCGCTGAGCAGTTCTTC. Translating it yields CASSILSAEQFF.

This clonotype has at least ten counts. The chain uses TRBV30 and TRBJ1-5, with D uncertain. Trimming removed 3 bases from V and 5 bases from J, with 11 bases in between. The germline CDR1 and CDR2 sequences are GTSNPN and SVGIG (reference sequence). The CDR3 runs 13 residues. The CDR3 reads CAWRGSDYQPQHF. DNA of the CDR3: TGTGCCTGGAGAGGCAGCGACTATCAGCCCCAGCATTTT.

This clonotype was seen only a few times. The V call is TRBV29-1, the J call TRBJ1-1; D not certain. CDR1 SQVTM and CDR2 ANQGSEA come from the germline V gene. This CDR3 comprises 13 residues. Trimming left V 0 bases short and J 7 bases short, with 12 bases between. CDR3 in amino acids: CSVEDQLGREAFF. DNA for the CDR3: TGCAGCGTTGAAGATCAACTGGGCCGTGAAGCTTTCTTT.

The chain is built from TRBV7-6 and TRBJ2-1; 8 nucleotides line up with TRBD2. Germline CDR1 is SGHVS and CDR2 is FNYEAQ. CDR3 length: 14 residues. Trimming took 5 bases from V and 6 from J; bases not matched to a gene: 6. The DNA for the CDR3 is TGTGCCAGCAGCATACCTGCGGGGGGCAATGAGCAGTTCTTC. It yields the protein CASSIPAGGNEQFF.

The rearrangement joins TRBV14 to TRBJ2-2; the D is unclear. The CDR3 length is 13 residues. Trimming stripped 6 bases from V and 3 bases from J, with 8 bases between. In germline, CDR1 is SGHDN, CDR2 FVKESK. CDR3 sequence: CASSPRDTGELFF. The CDR3, as DNA: TGTGCCAGCAGTCCCAGAGACACCGGGGAGCTGTTTTTT.

This clonotype was detected a few times. The chain joins TRBV4-1 to TRBJ2-1; 13 bases are a match to TRBD2. Germline CDR1 is MGHRA and CDR2 is YSYEKL. This CDR3 has 15 amino acids. The V gene end was trimmed by 6 bases and the J gene end by 7 bases; junction bases not matched to a gene: 6. DNA of the CDR3: TGCGCCAGCAGGGGGGGACTAGCGGGGAGTAATGAGCAGTTCTTC. This translates into CASRGGLAGSNEQFF.

The chain carries TRBV24-1 and TRBJ2-5, with a weak D call TRBD1 (5 bases). The CDR3 loop spans 14 amino acids. The V gene lost 5 bases and the J gene lost 4 bases, with 13 bases spanning the gap. Looked up from germline, CDR1 is KGHDR and CDR2 is SFDVKD. CDR3 nucleotides: TGTGCCACCAGTGCAGGGTGGCCGGGAGAGACCCAGTACTTC. As protein: CATSAGWPGETQYF.

The chain couples TRBV6-2 or TRBV6-3 to TRBJ2-7, with a tentative D call TRBD1 (6 bases). This CDR3 has 14 residues. Germline CDR1 MNHEY, CDR2 SVGEGT. Trimming pared 5 bases from V and 3 bases from J, leaving 14 bases between. In DNA, the CDR3 is TGTGCCAGCAGTCCATGGCGGACAGACTACGAGCAGTACTTC. Translated, it gives CASSPWRTDYEQYF.

This clonotype appeared a few times. The chain couples TRBV28 to TRBJ1-1; D is ambiguous. CDR3 length: 12 residues. With 10 bases removed from V and 8 bases from J, the gap between germline ends came to 17 bases. Germline V gene data show CDR1 as MDHEN and CDR2 as SYDVKM. The CDR3 DNA reads TGTGCCAAACCCTACGGACGACCCGAAGCTTTCTTT. Amino acid sequence: CAKPYGRPEAFF.

This clonotype was observed a few times. The J gene is TRBJ2-3, the V gene TRBV11-1; D gene unclear. Per the germline V gene, CDR1 is SGHAT and CDR2 is FQDESV (reference sequence). Trimming left V 1 base short and J 0 bases short, with 5 bases between. The length of the CDR3 is 14 residues. As DNA, the CDR3 is TGTGCCAGCAGCTTAGTCCCGAGCACAGATACGCAGTATTTT. Translated, it gives CASSLVPSTDTQYF.

The chain joins TRBV5-1 to TRBJ2-3, with 11 nucleotides matching TRBD2. V was clipped by 2 bases and J by 5 bases; unmatched bases: 1. CDR1 and CDR2 (germline): SGHRS, YFSETQ. The CDR3 extends over 14 amino acids. The CDR3 DNA reads TGCGCCAGCAGCTTTAGCGGGGGGGGAGATACGCAGTATTTT. It translates to CASSFSGGGDTQYF.

V gene TRBV29-1 combines with J gene TRBJ2-7, with D unresolved. Germline CDR1 is SQVTM and CDR2 is ANQGSEA. The CDR3 runs 12 residues. Trimming pared 7 bases from V and 3 bases from J, leaving 13 bases between. The CDR3 DNA reads as TGCAGCGCTGTCGGCACCAACTACGAGCAGTACGTC. The encoded protein is CSAVGTNYEQYV.

V is TRBV2 and J is TRBJ2-1; D is ambiguous. Germline lookup yields CDR1 SNHLY and CDR2 FYNNEI. The germline V and J ends were trimmed by 2 bases and 0 bases, with 8 bases remaining between them. The CDR3 loop spans 15 amino acids. DNA of the CDR3: TGTGCCAGCAGTGAATCGCGCGCCTCCTACAATGAGCAGTTCTTC. Translated: CASSESRASYNEQFF. The entire variable domain, with the rest obtained from reference TRBV2 and TRBJ2-1, is as follows: EPEVTQTPSHQVTQMGQEVILRCVPISNHLYFYWYRQILGQKVEFLVSFYNNEISEKSEIFDDQFSVERPDGSNFTLKIRSTKLEDSAMYFCASSESRASYNEQFFGPGTRLTVL.

The chain uses TRBV5-4 and TRBJ2-6; D uncertain. Between the trimmed V and J ends, which lost 4 bases and 0 bases, there was a span of 14 bases. CDR1 and CDR2 from the germline V gene are SGHNT and YYREEE (reference sequence). The CDR3 runs to 17 residues. In DNA, the CDR3 is TGTGCCAGCAGCCCCCTTGGGTCCTCCTCTGGGGCCAACGTCCTGACTTTC. This encodes CASSPLGSSSGANVLTF.

This clonotype was seen only a few times. The chain joins TRBV5-1 to TRBJ1-3; 8 nucleotides line up with TRBD1. Germline CDR1 SGHRS, CDR2 YFSETQ. After removal of 3 bases from V and 2 bases from J, the junction contained 4 bases not matched to a gene. The CDR3 extends over 15 amino acids. Written as DNA, the CDR3 is TGCGCCAGCAGCTCGACAGGGGATACTGGAAACACCATATATTTT. It codes for CASSSTGDTGNTIYF.

This clonotype came up a few times. V gene TRBV10-3 combines with J gene TRBJ1-2, with TRBD1 as a possible D gene (5 bases). The length of the CDR3 is 13 residues. With 6 bases removed from V and 2 bases from J, the gap between germline ends came to 10 bases. CDR1 and CDR2 (germline): ENHRY, SYGVKD. The CDR3 loop reads CAIRGLENYGYTF. The CDR3 DNA follows: TGTGCCATCAGGGGGCTGGAGAACTATGGCTACACCTTC.

V gene TRBV5-1 combines with J gene TRBJ2-2; D is unresolved. Trimming cost V 2 bases and J 5 bases, with 13 bases left between them. Germline V gives CDR1 SGHRS, CDR2 YFSETQ. CDR3 length: 15 residues. CDR3 sequence: CASSFRGRQTGELFF. The CDR3 DNA reads TGCGCCAGCAGCTTCCGAGGACGGCAAACCGGGGAGCTGTTTTTT. The full variable domain, completed using reference TRBV5-1 and TRBJ2-2, is KAGVTQTPRYLIKTRGQQVTLSCSPISGHRSVSWYQQTPGQGLQFLFEYFSETQRNKGNFPGRFSGRQFSNSRSEMNVSTLELGDSALYLCASSFRGRQTGELFFGEGSRLTVL.

The chain joins TRBV5-1 to TRBJ1-1; D gene unclear. Deletions cut 0 bases from V and 4 bases from J, with 7 bases between. Germline CDR1 and CDR2: SGHRS and YFSETQ. CDR3 size: 13 residues. CDR3 DNA: TGCGCCAGCAGCTTGGCGGTTGGCACTGAAGCTTTCTTT. This encodes CASSLAVGTEAFF.